This TCR beta chain was recovered during a study of post-analysis software for immune sequencing data. The CDR3 is 13 residues long. Germline V gene sequence: CDR1 MNHEY, CDR2 SVGAGI. Trimming removed 8 bases at V and 9 bases at J, with 14 bases between. Points from the study as a whole: Patients used roughly five TRBV segments, including TRBV5-6, TRBV5-1 and TRBV20-1, more often than controls. The authors found that F measure strongly co-clustered same-batch samples. Controls' normalized Chao1 diversity significantly exceeded that of multiple sclerosis patients.

This clonotype was observed a few times. The antigen remains unidentified. TCR beta cDNA libraries had unique molecular identifiers. Each CDR3 protein gets one entry after TCRdb re-called the PCR reads with MiXCR. The repertoire holds hundreds of thousands of distinct CDR3 sequences, with over 45% as singletons. This receptor was identified in a girl between 2 and 10 years old with multiple sclerosis. The rearrangement joins TRBV6-5 to TRBJ1-6, with D unclear. The sample was blood. The CDR3 is CASQRQAGSPLHF. DNA of the CDR3: TGTGCCAGCCAGAGGCAGGCAGGTTCACCCCTCCACTTT.